This T cell receptor (beta chain) was sequenced for a study of blood T cell dynamics during melanoma immunotherapy. Measured with immunoSEQ multiplex PCR; TCRdb has only the in-frame clones, and not every one. This table holds 12,000 or so clones, about 90% found once. With 8 bases removed from V and 3 bases from J, the gap between germline ends came to 8 bases. This CDR3 comprises 13 residues. In germline, CDR1 is SNHLY, CDR2 FYNNEI. The time point: pre-treatment baseline. The chain has TRBV2 and TRBJ1-6; D uncertain. This TCR came from a human donor with melanoma. This specimen consisted of blood, obtained from a patient treated with checkpoint blockade. The CDR3 sequence: CASHGSYNSPLHF. In DNA, the CDR3 is TGTGCCAGCCACGGCAGCTATAATTCACCCCTCCACTTT.